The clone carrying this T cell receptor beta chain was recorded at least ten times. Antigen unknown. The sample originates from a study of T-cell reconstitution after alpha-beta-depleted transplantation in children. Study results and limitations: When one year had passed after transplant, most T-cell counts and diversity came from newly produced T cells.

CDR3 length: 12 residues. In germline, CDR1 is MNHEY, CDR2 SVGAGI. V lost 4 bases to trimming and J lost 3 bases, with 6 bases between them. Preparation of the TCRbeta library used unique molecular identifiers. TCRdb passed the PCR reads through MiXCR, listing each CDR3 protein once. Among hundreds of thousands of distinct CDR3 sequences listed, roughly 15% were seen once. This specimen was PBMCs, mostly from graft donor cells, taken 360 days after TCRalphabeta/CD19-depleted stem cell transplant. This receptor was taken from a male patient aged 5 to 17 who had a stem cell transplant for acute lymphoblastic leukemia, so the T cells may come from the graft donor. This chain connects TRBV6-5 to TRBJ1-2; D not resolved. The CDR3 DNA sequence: TGTGCCAGCAGTTCGGGGTACTATGGCTACACCTTC. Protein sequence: CASSSGYYGYTF.